These T cell receptor beta chains were read from a single sample in a study of T-cell memory formation after mild COVID-19. TCRdb re-analysed the 5' RACE reads in MiXCR, keeping a single row per CDR3 protein. The sample has around 220,000 distinct CDR3 sequences; around 15% are singletons. Sequencing was done on a sample of PBMCs or a T cell subset sorted from them (not recorded which). All receptors derive from a man aged 18 to 29 who had mild COVID-19 (a few samples of this study predate the infection). Cell type and time point are not known. The CDR3 runs from the conserved cysteine through the conserved F or W. D genes are given only for firm matches. Where a row states a size, it is once, few, many or the class of an expanded clone; other rows omit it.

d_gene: NA
j_gene: TRBJ2-7
v_gene: TRBV4-1
abundance: few
CDR3aa: CASSQAGSGEQYF
CDR3nt: TGCGCCAGCAGCCAAGCCGGGTCAGGCGAGCAGTACTTC

d_gene: NA
j_gene: TRBJ1-5
v_gene: TRBV7-9
abundance: NA
CDR3aa: CASSQGIGGQPQHF
CDR3nt: TGTGCCAGCAGCCAGGGTATTGGAGGACAGCCCCAGCATTTT

d_gene: NA
j_gene: TRBJ1-2
v_gene: TRBV7-2
abundance: few
CDR3aa: CASSTRSGSGNYGYTF
CDR3nt: TGTGCCAGCAGCACGCGTTCAGGGTCGGGCAACTATGGCTACACCTTC

d_gene: NA
j_gene: TRBJ1-3
v_gene: TRBV12-5
abundance: few
CDR3aa: CASGPQGEIIYF
CDR3nt: TGTGCTAGTGGTCCCCAGGGTGAAATCATATATTTT

d_gene: NA
j_gene: TRBJ2-3
v_gene: TRBV19
abundance: NA
CDR3aa: CASSSSGGGTDTQYF
CDR3nt: TGTGCCAGTAGTTCCTCAGGGGGGGGCACAGATACGCAGTATTTT

d_gene: NA
j_gene: TRBJ2-5
v_gene: TRBV7-2
abundance: many
CDR3aa: CASSPLQETQYF
CDR3nt: TGTGCCAGCAGCCCTCTTCAGGAGACCCAGTACTTC

d_gene: NA
j_gene: TRBJ1-4
v_gene: TRBV12-3/TRBV12-4
abundance: NA
CDR3aa: CASRITGHQHGKLFF
CDR3nt: TGTGCCAGCAGGATAACGGGACACCAACACGGAAAACTGTTTTTT

d_gene: TRBD1
j_gene: TRBJ2-5
v_gene: TRBV6-2/TRBV6-3
abundance: NA
CDR3aa: CASNRDRAQTQYF
CDR3nt: TGTGCCAGCAACCGGGACAGGGCGCAGACCCAGTACTTC

d_gene: NA
j_gene: TRBJ2-7
v_gene: TRBV5-6
abundance: NA
CDR3aa: CASSPSTVEQYF
CDR3nt: TGTGCCAGCAGCCCCAGCACGGTCGAGCAGTACTTC

d_gene: TRBD1
j_gene: TRBJ2-5
v_gene: TRBV28
abundance: many
CDR3aa: CASSRTGMETQYF
CDR3nt: TGTGCCAGCAGTCGGACAGGGATGGAGACCCAGTACTTC

d_gene: NA
j_gene: TRBJ2-7
v_gene: TRBV6-2/TRBV6-3
abundance: few
CDR3aa: CASSYSQYEQYF
CDR3nt: TGTGCCAGCAGTTACAGCCAGTACGAGCAGTACTTC

d_gene: NA
j_gene: TRBJ1-2
v_gene: TRBV7-8
abundance: few
CDR3aa: CASSLAAGGYTF
CDR3nt: TGTGCCAGCAGCTTAGCTGCCGGGGGCTACACCTTC